This TCR beta chain is from a study of blood T cell repertoires in COVID-19. Study-level information: The samples span acute and convalescent COVID-19 from the United States, Italy and Spain. T cells, B-cell-depleted T cells, or PBMCs provided the cDNA or gDNA that served as material.

Trimming took 4 bases from V and 4 from J, leaving 14 bases between them. The CDR3 runs to 16 residues. CDR1 and CDR2 (germline): LGHDT, YNNKEL (reference sequence). In the original workflow: It was from reference gene primer amplification that nucleated cell counts were estimated. The table came from immunoSEQ multiplex PCR; TCRdb's copy has only in-frame clones and leaves some out. Clonal size and the V and J genes are those of that table, whereas D and trimming came from the DNA. The sample gives tens of thousands of clones, approximately 88% of which show up once; about an eighth is in the top ten.

The sequencing input was peripheral blood. The rearrangement uses TRBV3-1 (or the pseudogene TRBV3-2) and TRBJ1-6; maybe TRBD1 (5 bases). The TCR sequence derives from a human donor in a cohort sampled during active COVID-19. CDR3 amino acids: CASSPTDRPYNSPLHF. DNA for the CDR3: TGTGCCAGCAGCCCCACCGACAGACCGTATAATTCACCCCTCCACTTT.